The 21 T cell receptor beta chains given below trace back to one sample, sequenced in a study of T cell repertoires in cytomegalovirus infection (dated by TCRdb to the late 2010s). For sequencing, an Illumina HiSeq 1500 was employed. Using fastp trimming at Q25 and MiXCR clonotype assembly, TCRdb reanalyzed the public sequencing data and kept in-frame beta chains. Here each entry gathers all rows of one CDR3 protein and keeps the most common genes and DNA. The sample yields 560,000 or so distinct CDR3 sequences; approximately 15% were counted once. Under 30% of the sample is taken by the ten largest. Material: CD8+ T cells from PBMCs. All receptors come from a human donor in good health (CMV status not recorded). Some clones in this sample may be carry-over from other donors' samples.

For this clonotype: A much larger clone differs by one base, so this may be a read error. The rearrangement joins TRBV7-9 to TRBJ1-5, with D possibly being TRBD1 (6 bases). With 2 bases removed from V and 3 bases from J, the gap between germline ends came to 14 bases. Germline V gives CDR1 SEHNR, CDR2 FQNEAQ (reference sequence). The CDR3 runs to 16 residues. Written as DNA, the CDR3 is TGTGCCAGCAGCTTAATGGGGGGGGGGCCCAATCAGCCCCAGCATTTT. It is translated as CASSLMGGGPNQPQHF. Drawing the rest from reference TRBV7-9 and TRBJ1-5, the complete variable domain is DTGVSQNPRHKITKRGQNVTFRCDPISEHNRLYWYRQTLGQGPEFLTYFQNEAQLEKSRLLSDRFSAERPKGSFSTLEIQRTEQGDSAMYLCASSLMGGGPNQPQHFGDGTRLSIL.

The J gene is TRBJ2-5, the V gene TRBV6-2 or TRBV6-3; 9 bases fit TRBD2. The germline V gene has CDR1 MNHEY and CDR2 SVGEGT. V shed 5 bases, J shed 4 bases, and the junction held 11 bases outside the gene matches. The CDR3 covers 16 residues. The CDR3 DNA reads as TGTGCCAGCAGTCTCTCGGGACTAGCTTTTCCAGAGACCCAGTACTTC. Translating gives CASSLSGLAFPETQYF.

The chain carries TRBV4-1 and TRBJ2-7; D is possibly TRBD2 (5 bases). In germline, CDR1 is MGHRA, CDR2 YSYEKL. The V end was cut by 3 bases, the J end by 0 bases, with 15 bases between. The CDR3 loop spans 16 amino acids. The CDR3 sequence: CASSQSSGIPSYEQYF. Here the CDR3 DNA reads TGCGCCAGCAGCCAGAGCTCGGGGATCCCCTCCTACGAGCAGTACTTC.

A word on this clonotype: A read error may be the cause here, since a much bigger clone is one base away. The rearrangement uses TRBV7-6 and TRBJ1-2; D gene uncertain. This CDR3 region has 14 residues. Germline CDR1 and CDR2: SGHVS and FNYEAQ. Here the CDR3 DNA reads TGTGCCAGCAGCCCGAGGACGGGGAAATATGGCTACAACTTC. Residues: CASSPRTGKYGYNF.

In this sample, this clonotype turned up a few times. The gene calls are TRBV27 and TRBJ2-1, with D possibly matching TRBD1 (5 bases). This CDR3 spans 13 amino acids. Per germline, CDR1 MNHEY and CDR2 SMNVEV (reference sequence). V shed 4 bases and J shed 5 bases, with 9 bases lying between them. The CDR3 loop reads CASSYDSNNEQFF. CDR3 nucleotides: TGTGCCAGCAGTTACGACAGCAACAATGAGCAGTTCTTC.

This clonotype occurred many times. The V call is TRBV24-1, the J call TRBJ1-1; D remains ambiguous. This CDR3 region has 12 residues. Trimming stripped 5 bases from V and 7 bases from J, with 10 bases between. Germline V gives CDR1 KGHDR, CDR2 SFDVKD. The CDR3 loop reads CATSGPTGEAFF. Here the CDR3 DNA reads TGTGCCACCAGTGGACCGACGGGTGAAGCTTTCTTT.

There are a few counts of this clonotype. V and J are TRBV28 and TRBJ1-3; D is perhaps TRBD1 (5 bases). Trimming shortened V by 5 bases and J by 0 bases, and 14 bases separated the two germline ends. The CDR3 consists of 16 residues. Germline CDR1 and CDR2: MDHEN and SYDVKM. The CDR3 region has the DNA TGTGCCAGCAGTACCCCCGGACAAATCTCTGGAAACACCATATATTTT. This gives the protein CASSTPGQISGNTIYF.

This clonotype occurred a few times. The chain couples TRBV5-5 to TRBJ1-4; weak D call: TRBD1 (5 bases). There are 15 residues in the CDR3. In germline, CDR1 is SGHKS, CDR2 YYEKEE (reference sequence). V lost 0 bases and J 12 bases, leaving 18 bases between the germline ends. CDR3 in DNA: TGTGCCAGCAGCTTGGGGGGACTCCCCGTGAGGGAACTGTTTTTT. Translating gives CASSLGGLPVRELFF.

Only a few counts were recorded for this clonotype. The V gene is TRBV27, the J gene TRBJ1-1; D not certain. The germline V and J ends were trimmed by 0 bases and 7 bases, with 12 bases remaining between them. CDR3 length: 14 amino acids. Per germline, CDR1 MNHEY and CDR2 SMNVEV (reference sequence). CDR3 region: CASSLSIQPSEAFF. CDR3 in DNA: TGTGCCAGCAGTTTATCGATCCAGCCGAGTGAAGCTTTCTTT.

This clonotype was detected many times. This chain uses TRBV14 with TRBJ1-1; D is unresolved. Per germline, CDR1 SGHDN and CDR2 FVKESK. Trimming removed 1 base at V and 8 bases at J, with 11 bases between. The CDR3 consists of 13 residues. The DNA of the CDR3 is TGTGCCAGCAGCCAAGTTAAGATGGGAGAAGCTTTCTTT. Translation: CASSQVKMGEAFF.

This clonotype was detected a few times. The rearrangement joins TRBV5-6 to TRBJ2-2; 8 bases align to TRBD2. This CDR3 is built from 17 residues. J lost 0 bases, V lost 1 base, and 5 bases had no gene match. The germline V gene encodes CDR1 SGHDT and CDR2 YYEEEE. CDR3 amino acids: CASSLITSGSNTGELFF. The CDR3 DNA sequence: TGTGCCAGCAGCTTGATAACTAGCGGATCGAACACCGGGGAGCTGTTTTTT.

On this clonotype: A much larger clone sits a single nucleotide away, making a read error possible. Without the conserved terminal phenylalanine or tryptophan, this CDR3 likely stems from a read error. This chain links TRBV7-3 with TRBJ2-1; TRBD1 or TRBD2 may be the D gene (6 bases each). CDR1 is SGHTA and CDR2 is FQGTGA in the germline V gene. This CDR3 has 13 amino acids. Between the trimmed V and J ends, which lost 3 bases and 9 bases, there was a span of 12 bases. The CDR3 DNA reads TGTGCCAGCAGCTTCCTCGGGGGCACTGAGCAGTTCTTA. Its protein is CASSFLGGTEQFL.

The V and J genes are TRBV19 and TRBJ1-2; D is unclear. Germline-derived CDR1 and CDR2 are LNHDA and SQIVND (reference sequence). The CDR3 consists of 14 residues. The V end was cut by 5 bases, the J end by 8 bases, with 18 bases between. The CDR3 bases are TGTGCCAGTAGTCTAAGGTCGGGAGCGTGGGGCTACACCTTC. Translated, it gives CASSLRSGAWGYTF. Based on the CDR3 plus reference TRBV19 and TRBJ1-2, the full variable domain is DGGITQSPKYLFRKEGQNVTLSCEQNLNHDAMYWYRQDPGQGLRLIYYSQIVNDFQKGDIAEGYSVSREKKESFPLTVTSAQKNPTAFYLCASSLRSGAWGYTFGSGTRLTVV.

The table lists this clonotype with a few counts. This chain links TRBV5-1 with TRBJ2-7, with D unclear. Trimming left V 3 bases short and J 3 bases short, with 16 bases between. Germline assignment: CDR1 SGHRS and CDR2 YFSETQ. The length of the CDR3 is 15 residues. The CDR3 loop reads CASSSSGLKGYEQYF. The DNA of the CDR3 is TGCGCCAGCAGCTCCTCGGGTCTTAAGGGCTACGAGCAGTACTTC.

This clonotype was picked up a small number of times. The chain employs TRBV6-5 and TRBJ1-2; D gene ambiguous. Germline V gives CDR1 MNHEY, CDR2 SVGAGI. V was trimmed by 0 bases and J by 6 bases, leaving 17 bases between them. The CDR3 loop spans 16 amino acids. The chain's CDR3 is CASSYSVGPPQDGYTF. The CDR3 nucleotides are TGTGCCAGCAGTTACTCTGTAGGGCCCCCCCAGGATGGCTACACCTTC.

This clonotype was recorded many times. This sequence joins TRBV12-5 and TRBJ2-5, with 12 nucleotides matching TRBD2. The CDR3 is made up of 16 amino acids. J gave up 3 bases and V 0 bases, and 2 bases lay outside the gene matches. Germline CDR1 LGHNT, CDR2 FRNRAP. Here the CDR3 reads CASGLVTSGGKETQYF. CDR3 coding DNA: TGTGCTAGTGGTTTGGTGACTAGCGGGGGTAAAGAGACCCAGTACTTC.

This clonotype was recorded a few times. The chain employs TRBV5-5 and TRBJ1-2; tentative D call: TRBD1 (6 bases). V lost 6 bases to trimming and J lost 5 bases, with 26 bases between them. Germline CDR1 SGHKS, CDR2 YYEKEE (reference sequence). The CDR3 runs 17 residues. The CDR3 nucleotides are TGTGCCAGCATCCTGACGGGGGCCAGCAACAGGGAGTATGGCTACACCTTC. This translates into CASILTGASNREYGYTF.

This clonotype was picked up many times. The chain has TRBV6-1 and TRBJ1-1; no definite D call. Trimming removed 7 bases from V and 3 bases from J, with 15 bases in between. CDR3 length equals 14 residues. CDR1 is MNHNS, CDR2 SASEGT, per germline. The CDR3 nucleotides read TGTGCCAGCACCGCTCGGATGAGGGACACTGAAGCTTTCTTT. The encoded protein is CASTARMRDTEAFF.

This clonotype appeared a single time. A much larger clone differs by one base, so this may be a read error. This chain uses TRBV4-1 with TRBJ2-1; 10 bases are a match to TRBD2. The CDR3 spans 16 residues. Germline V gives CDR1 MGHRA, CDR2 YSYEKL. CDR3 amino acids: CASSQRLAGTYNEQLF. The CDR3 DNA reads TGCGCCAGCAGCCAAAGACTAGCGGGTACCTACAATGAGCAGCTCTTC.

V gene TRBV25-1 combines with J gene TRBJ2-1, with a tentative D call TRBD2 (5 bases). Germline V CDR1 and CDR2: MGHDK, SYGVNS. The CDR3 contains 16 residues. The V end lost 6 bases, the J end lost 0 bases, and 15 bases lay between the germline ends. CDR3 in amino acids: CASSVKIGGSYNEQFF. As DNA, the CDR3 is TGTGCCAGCAGCGTGAAGATCGGAGGCTCCTACAATGAGCAGTTCTTC.

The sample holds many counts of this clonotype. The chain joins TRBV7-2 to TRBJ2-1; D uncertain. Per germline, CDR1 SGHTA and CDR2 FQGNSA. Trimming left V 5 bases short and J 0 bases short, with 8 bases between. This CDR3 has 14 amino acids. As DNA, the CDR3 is TGTGCCAGCAGCCCCGCGCCCTCCTACAATGAGCAGTTCTTC. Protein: CASSPAPSYNEQFF.